The 3 T cell receptor beta chains presented below share a single source sample, sequenced in a study of shared clonotypes between healthy human individuals. TCRdb's copy holds only in-frame clones and misses some; the assay was immunoSEQ multiplex PCR. The data show 1,400,000 or so clones, with 98% seen just once and about 0.34% held by the top ten. Sequences were obtained from naive CD4+ T cells sorted from blood. Subset meaning: CD45RA+ positively selected. All receptors derive from a man aged 25 to 40 in good health.

The chain links TRBV10-3 to TRBJ1-5; the D gene is possibly TRBD1 (5 bases). V shed 1 base and J shed 0 bases, with 22 bases lying between them. Germline lookup yields CDR1 ENHRY and CDR2 SYGVKD. The CDR3 is 20 residues long. The CDR3 loop is CAISEFQGLAGEFSNQPQHF. The DNA of the CDR3 is TGTGCCATCAGTGAGTTTCAGGGACTAGCTGGGGAATTTAGCAATCAGCCCCAGCATTTT.

This rearrangement joins TRBV28 to TRBJ1-1, with 7 bases aligning to TRBD1. CDR3 length: 12 residues. From germline, CDR1 is MDHEN and CDR2 SYDVKM. With V trimmed by 7 bases and J by 11 bases, 10 bases remained unmatched. As DNA, the CDR3 is TGTGCCAGCACCCCCCTTCAGGGGGGGGCTTTCTTT. Translated: CASTPLQGGAFF.

About this clone: At one boundary the junction diverges from the germline segment, which might be a read error. The chain uses TRBV4-3 and TRBJ2-6; D is tentatively TRBD1 or TRBD2 (5 bases each). The CDR3 loop spans 13 amino acids. Germline V CDR1 and CDR2: LGHNA, YSLEER. The CDR3 protein is CASSLDGANVLTF. The CDR3 nucleotides read TGCGCCAGCAGCTTGGACGGGGCGAACGTCCTGACTTTC.